Listed below are T cell receptor beta chains from one sample, sequenced in a study of STAT3 mutations in large granular lymphocyte leukemia. Measured with immunoSEQ multiplex PCR; TCRdb has only the in-frame clones, and not every one. The sample has 35,000 to 50,000 clones, about 81% seen once. Sample: PBMCs. Receptor source: a human donor with T large granular lymphocyte leukemia. Some clones in this sample may be carry-over from other donors' samples. Both conserved end residues are part of each CDR3. The order of the fields is clone size, V gene, J gene, CDR3 protein. Clone size is stated in some rows and not others, as once, few, many or a class when expanded.

-,TRBV25-1,TRBJ1-4,CASSESRTSNEKLFF
few,TRBV6-4,TRBJ1-5,CASTMPRGDNQPQHF
-,TRBV28,TRBJ2-2,CASSPGSHSTGELFF
-,TRBV4-2,TRBJ2-3,CASSQDLAGGEDTQYF
-,TRBV7-9,TRBJ1-3,CASSPSGTGIAIYF
-,TRBV7-8,TRBJ2-2,CASSKLGQTGELFF
once,TRBV25-1,TRBJ1-1,CASSDQGWIEAFF
few,TRBV7-9,TRBJ2-5,CASSFVLGETQYF
-,TRBV5-1,TRBJ2-1,CASSTNSEDFYNEQFF
-,TRBV6-6,TRBJ2-1,CASSPTSGGLYNEQFF
-,TRBV25-1,TRBJ2-1,CASSEVTGGFF
-,TRBV29-1,TRBJ1-1,CSVEKWDTEAFF
-,TRBV5-1,TRBJ1-3,CASSQSGTVSGNTIYF
-,TRBV23-1,TRBJ1-5,CASSQSRRGLKSNQPQHF
-,TRBV18,TRBJ1-5,CASSPNRGPYSNQPQHF
once,TRBV4-1,TRBJ2-7,CASSQDHRRYYEQYF
-,TRBV27,TRBJ1-2,CASSLFGFRTEINYGYTF
-,TRBV9,TRBJ1-5,CASSVGGSAGPQHF
-,TRBV28,TRBJ1-5,CASSSPQPQHF
-,TRBV5-1,TRBJ2-2,CASSPGDSAYTGELFF
-,TRBV7-9,TRBJ2-3,CASSPGRDNTDTQYF
-,TRBV28,TRBJ1-2,CASSLHGQYGYTF
once,TRBV23-1,TRBJ1-6,CASSQSRTVSSYNSPLHF
-,TRBV18,TRBJ2-3,CASSPTTGTDTQYF
-,TRBV4-2,TRBJ1-3,CASSHAETVYSGNTIYF
-,TRBV5-6,TRBJ2-3,CASSPGTDTQYF
-,TRBV6-5,TRBJ2-7,CASSYLGGSEQYF
-,TRBV19,TRBJ1-2,CASSPDRADGYTF
-,TRBV19,TRBJ2-7,CASSNRQGTYEQYF
-,TRBV28,TRBJ1-1,CASWGVNTEAFF
-,TRBV5-1,TRBJ2-2,CASAAGVWGELFF
few,TRBV29-1,TRBJ1-4,CSAAQGKNEKLFF
-,TRBV14,TRBJ2-5,CASSQQEYGTQYF
-,TRBV9,TRBJ2-3,CASSVSGAGADTQYF
-,TRBV30,TRBJ2-3,CAWSVGGDTQYF
-,TRBV18,TRBJ2-3,CASSLRTSGGTRAETQYF
-,TRBV5-1,TRBJ2-3,CASSLVSGAPTDTQYF
-,TRBV30,TRBJ2-5,CAWRLQGQETQYF
once,TRBV5-1,TRBJ2-5,CASSFTHGRQETQYF
once,TRBV28,TRBJ2-5,CASRPTGVRESETQYF
-,TRBV13,TRBJ2-2,CASSLVGGGFGELFF
-,TRBV30,TRBJ1-2,CAWNKEGPNYGYTF
once,TRBV7-9,TRBJ1-1,CASSLATGEAFF
-,TRBV15,TRBJ1-6,CATSRVSRDSPLHF
-,TRBV6-5,TRBJ2-2,CASSQRTGSTGELFF
-,TRBV5-1,TRBJ2-1,CASSLYNEQFF
-,TRBV10-3,TRBJ2-3,CAIGSGGHGSTDTQYF
-,TRBV6-1,TRBJ2-7,CASSDSQKGQQYF
-,TRBV18,TRBJ2-1,CASSPHAGAEQFF
-,TRBV4-2,TRBJ1-5,CASSQDHGVQPQHF
-,TRBV5-4,TRBJ2-1,CASSLDGGDYNEQFF
once,TRBV5-4,TRBJ2-3,CASSVPGLAGWKDTQYF
-,TRBV7-2,TRBJ1-6,CASSWGGTGPYNSPLHF
-,TRBV28,TRBJ2-7,CASSLGQPYEQYF
once,TRBV6-5,TRBJ1-1,CASSPRQGASEAFF